Shown below are 27 T cell receptor beta chains from a single sample sequenced in a study of human T cells and chemical hapten exposure (dated by TCRdb to the early 2020s). Receptor libraries were prepared by RACE. Sequencing was performed on a NextSeq 500. TCRdb's own reprocessing of the public reads used fastp at Q25 and MiXCR and kept productive beta chains. For every CDR3 protein sequence, its rows merge into one entry that carries the most common genes and DNA. The sample has roughly 70,000 distinct CDR3 sequences on record, 25% to 40% of them singletons. The top ten hold 7.5% to 10% of the sample. In light of the paper, this sample's time point label describes: patch test 1, 2 weeks after DPC sensitization. This specimen's treatment or condition label, per the study, means: therapeutic diphenylcyclopropenone sensitization with weekly scalp DPC. The starting material was whole blood, obtained in connection with sensitization to the hapten diphenylcyclopropenone (DPC). All receptors derive from a man aged 40-49 years with alopecia areata. Some clones in this sample may be carry-over from other donors' samples.

V is TRBV12-3 or TRBV12-4 and J is TRBJ2-7; 10 bases map to TRBD1. V shed 3 bases, J shed 2 bases, and the junction held 7 bases outside the gene matches. The CDR3 length is 16 residues. The DNA of the CDR3 is TGTGCCAGCAGTTTCTTGGGACAGGGGACCCCCTACGAGCAGTACTTC. It translates to CASSFLGQGTPYEQYF.

This clonotype was counted only a few times. The chain employs TRBV5-6 and TRBJ1-5; 8 nucleotides align to TRBD1. J gave up 9 bases and V 1 base, and 6 bases lay outside the gene matches. CDR1 and CDR2 (germline): SGHDT, YYEEEE. This CDR3 has 14 residues. The CDR3 region has the DNA TGTGCCAGCAGCTTGATCGGGACAGGCGTGCCCCAGCATTTT. It encodes CASSLIGTGVPQHF. The full variable domain, in which reference TRBV5-6 and TRBJ1-5 provide the parts outside the CDR3, is DAGVTQSPTHLIKTRGQQVTLRCSPKSGHDTVSWYQQALGQGPQFIFQYYEEEERQRGNFPDRFSGHQFPNYSSELNVNALLLGDSALYLCASSLIGTGVPQHFGDGTRLSIL.

The V gene is TRBV7-2, the J gene TRBJ2-2; 7 bases line up with TRBD1. The CDR3 consists of 16 residues. Germline V gives CDR1 SGHTA, CDR2 FQGNSA. V trimming: 5 bases; J trimming: 2 bases; junction bases outside the gene matches: 8. CDR3 DNA: TGTGCCAGCAGCGTGTCCGGGACAGAAAACACCGGGGAGCTGTTTTTT. Encoded protein: CASSVSGTENTGELFF.

CDR3 sequence (DNA): TGTGCCAGCAGCTTGCGAGTTACGGACTCACCCCTCCACTTT. Amino acids: CASSLRVTDSPLHF. The chain couples TRBV5-5 to TRBJ1-6; D unclear. V lost 1 base and J lost 10, with 12 bases in between. This CDR3 is 14 amino acids long. The germline CDR1 and CDR2 sequences are SGHKS and YYEKEE (reference sequence).

This clonotype was observed a handful of times. The chain is built from TRBV12-3 or TRBV12-4 and TRBJ2-7; 10 nucleotides align to TRBD2. Trimming removed 5 bases from V and 9 bases from J; junction bases left unmatched: 10. The CDR3 runs to 14 residues. The DNA for the CDR3 is TGTGCCAGCAGTCCAATAGCGGGGGGTGAATGGCAGTACTTC. It codes for CASSPIAGGEWQYF.

The V gene is TRBV2, the J gene TRBJ2-2, with D possibly matching TRBD1 (5 bases). Germline V gene sequence: CDR1 SNHLY, CDR2 FYNNEI. Trimming took 6 bases from V and 0 from J, leaving 11 bases between them. The CDR3 length is 15 residues. The CDR3: CASRPGPANTGELFF. The CDR3 bases are TGTGCCAGCAGGCCAGGGCCCGCGAACACCGGGGAGCTGTTTTTT.

V usage is TRBV5-1 and J usage is TRBJ2-5; D not certain. This CDR3 has 13 residues. Germline lookup yields CDR1 SGHRS and CDR2 YFSETQ. Deletions cut 0 bases from V and 8 bases from J, with 11 bases between. This CDR3 is CASSLVPGSTQYF. The CDR3 DNA is TGCGCCAGCAGCTTGGTACCGGGCAGTACCCAGTACTTC.

The J gene is TRBJ2-7, the V gene TRBV28; 7 nucleotides agree with TRBD2. Germline V CDR1 and CDR2: MDHEN, SYDVKM. This CDR3 comprises 15 residues. With 8 bases clipped from V and 1 base from J, the junction kept 11 bases outside the gene matches. The CDR3 reads CASGETSFTSYEQYF. CDR3 in DNA: TGTGCCAGCGGTGAGACTAGCTTCACGTCCTACGAGCAGTACTTC.

The chain is built from TRBV6-6 and TRBJ1-1; the D is unclear. Germline assignment: CDR1 MNHNY and CDR2 SVGAGI (reference sequence). Trimming took off 2 bases at V and 1 base at J, with 14 bases between the two ends. The CDR3 sequence is 16 residues long. The CDR3 protein is CASSYDSYPENTEAFF. The CDR3 DNA sequence: TGTGCCAGCAGTTACGATTCGTACCCAGAGAACACTGAAGCTTTCTTT.

The rearrangement uses TRBV18 and TRBJ2-3; D is unclear. V gave up 3 bases and J gave up 4 bases, with 11 bases separating them. Germline loops: CDR1 KGHSH, CDR2 LQKENI. The CDR3 has 14 amino acids. This chain's CDR3 is CASSPENQPDTQYF. The DNA of the CDR3 is TGTGCCAGCTCACCTGAGAACCAGCCAGATACGCAGTATTTT.

The chain links TRBV6-1 to TRBJ2-1; TRBD2 matches 12 bases. Germline assignment: CDR1 MNHNS and CDR2 SASEGT. The CDR3 runs to 18 residues. With 6 bases clipped from V and 10 bases from J, the junction kept 19 bases outside the gene matches. In DNA, the CDR3 is TGTGCCAGCAGCGGCCTAGGACTGTACACTAGCGGGAGGCACGAGCAGTTCTTC. Translation: CASSGLGLYTSGRHEQFF.

This clonotype appeared a few times. The rearrangement links TRBV12-3 or TRBV12-4 to TRBJ2-1; no clear D. CDR3 size: 15 residues. The ends were cut back, 5 bases at V and 2 bases at J, with 13 bases in the middle. CDR3 coding DNA: TGTGCCAGCAGTAGTTCCGACCGACCCTACAATGAGCAGTTCTTC. Its protein is CASSSSDRPYNEQFF.

The J gene is TRBJ1-1, the V gene TRBV28; 10 nucleotides agree with TRBD1. With 7 bases clipped from V and 5 bases from J, the junction kept 13 bases outside the gene matches. The CDR3 loop spans 16 amino acids. Germline loops: CDR1 MDHEN, CDR2 SYDVKM. The CDR3 protein is CASTIDRGHRGTEAFF. In DNA form, the CDR3 reads TGTGCCAGCACCATCGACAGGGGGCATAGAGGTACTGAAGCTTTCTTT.

This clonotype was seen a handful of times. The V gene is TRBV7-9, the J gene TRBJ2-5; possible D gene TRBD2, 5 bases. The CDR3 extends over 15 amino acids. CDR1 and CDR2 (germline): SEHNR, FQNEAQ (reference sequence). V was shortened by 1 base and J by 4 bases, with 13 bases between the two germline ends. In nucleotides, the CDR3 is TGTGCCAGCAGCTTAGACAGAGGGAAGGGAGAGACCCAGTACTTC. Residues: CASSLDRGKGETQYF.

This chain uses TRBV12-3 or TRBV12-4 with TRBJ1-5; D unresolved. This CDR3 is 13 amino acids long. The ends were cut back, 7 bases at V and 2 bases at J, with 9 bases in the middle. CDR3 DNA: TGTGCCAGCAAGGCCGGGGGCAATCAGCCCCAGCATTTT. Translating gives CASKAGGNQPQHF.

The chain links TRBV28 to TRBJ2-3; 8 bases match TRBD1. The CDR3 runs 16 residues. The junction had 7 bases not matched to a gene; V was cut back by 0 bases and J by 5 bases. Germline values: CDR1 MDHEN, CDR2 SYDVKM. The CDR3 here is CASSLWAGGGKDTQYF. CDR3 nucleotide sequence: TGTGCCAGCAGTTTATGGGCAGGGGGCGGAAAAGATACGCAGTATTTT.

This clonotype has a handful of counts. The V call is TRBV28, the J call TRBJ2-3, with 7 bases fitting TRBD2. CDR3 length: 16 residues. J lost 4 bases, V lost 2 bases, and 9 bases had no gene match. The germline V gene encodes CDR1 MDHEN and CDR2 SYDVKM. In DNA form, the CDR3 reads TGTGCCAGCAGTTTACTTGGCGGGAGTGGCGCAGATACGCAGTATTTT. Translated: CASSLLGGSGADTQYF.

In its sample, this clonotype was seen a few times. The rearrangement links TRBV20-1 to TRBJ1-1; 9 positions agree with TRBD1. CDR3 length: 15 residues. The germline gives CDR1 DFQATT, CDR2 SNEGSKA (reference sequence). With V trimmed by 1 base and J by 1 base, 4 bases remained unmatched. The DNA of the CDR3 is TGCAGTGCTAGAGCCAGACAGGGGGGGAACACTGAAGCTTTCTTT. This translates into CSARARQGGNTEAFF.

This chain links TRBV28 with TRBJ2-7; D perhaps matches TRBD2 (6 bases). With 8 bases removed from V and 2 bases from J, the gap between germline ends came to 16 bases. This CDR3 region has 14 residues. CDR1 and CDR2 from the germline V gene are MDHEN and SYDVKM. The DNA of the CDR3 is TGTGCCAGCGCCGGGGGTTTTGGGACCTACGAGCAGTACTTC. Translated, it gives CASAGGFGTYEQYF.

This clonotype was seen more than once but under ten times. The genes are TRBV7-8 and TRBJ1-5, with TRBD1 as a possible D gene (5 bases). Trimming removed 5 bases at V and 2 bases at J, with 7 bases between. CDR3 length: 13 amino acids. Germline V gene sequence: CDR1 SGHVS, CDR2 FQNEAQ. The CDR3 is CASSGGRNQPQHF. The CDR3 nucleotides are TGTGCCAGCAGCGGGGGACGCAATCAGCCCCAGCATTTT. Supplemented by reference TRBV7-8 and TRBJ1-5, the full variable domain reads GAGVSQSPRYKVAKRGQDVALRCDPISGHVSLFWYQQALGQGPEFLTYFQNEAQLDKSGLPSDRFFAERPEGSVSTLKIQRTQQEDSAVYLCASSGGRNQPQHFGDGTRLSIL.

This chain uses TRBV2 with TRBJ2-3; TRBD1 matches 7 bases. Germline V CDR1 and CDR2: SNHLY, FYNNEI. V dropped 7 bases and J dropped 2; count of bases not matched to a gene: 9. The CDR3 extends over 15 amino acids. DNA for the CDR3: TGTGCCAGCACCCTGTGGGACAGTAACACAGATACGCAGTATTTT. Encoded protein: CASTLWDSNTDTQYF.

The chain employs TRBV28 and TRBJ2-3; D is possibly TRBD1 (6 bases). Germline CDR1 reads MDHEN; CDR2 reads SYDVKM. The germline V and J ends were trimmed by 8 bases and 1 base, with 13 bases remaining between them. CDR3 length equals 14 residues. The CDR3 here is CASGGGEGTDTQYF. The CDR3 bases are TGTGCCAGCGGTGGGGGCGAGGGCACAGATACGCAGTATTTT.

This clonotype was seen a few times. V usage is TRBV4-1 and J usage is TRBJ2-3; weak D call: TRBD2 (6 bases). Germline CDR1 and CDR2: MGHRA and YSYEKL. This CDR3 is 16 amino acids long. V was pared by 0 bases and J by 3 bases, with 13 bases between. Here the CDR3 DNA reads TGCGCCAGCAGCCAAGATGCGGGAACGGGGACAGATACGCAGTATTTT. Amino acid sequence: CASSQDAGTGTDTQYF.

The chain uses TRBV20-1 and TRBJ2-3; 9 nucleotides line up with TRBD1. CDR3 length: 15 amino acids. The ends lost 6 bases at V and 4 bases at J; junction bases unmatched: 11. Germline CDR1 reads DFQATT; CDR2 reads SNEGSKA (reference sequence). The CDR3 DNA is TGCAGTGCCCCACCGGGACAGGGATCCGCAGATACGCAGTATTTT. It specifies CSAPPGQGSADTQYF.

In its sample, this clonotype was seen once. V gene TRBV4-2 combines with J gene TRBJ1-1, with 11 bases fitting TRBD1. Germline CDR1 reads LGHNA; CDR2 reads YNFKEQ. V lost 5 bases, J lost 1 base, and 3 bases stayed unmatched. The CDR3 covers 15 residues. The CDR3 coding sequence is TGTGCCAGCAGCTCGGGACAGGGGGGGAACACTGAAGCTTTCTTT. Amino acids: CASSSGQGGNTEAFF.

This chain connects TRBV24-1 to TRBJ2-1, with TRBD1 identical over 7 bases. The CDR3 has 17 amino acids. Germline loops: CDR1 KGHDR, CDR2 SFDVKD. The J segment lost 5 bases and the V segment lost 3 bases, leaving 12 bases of the junction unmatched. As DNA, the CDR3 is TGTGCCACCAGTGATAGACAGGGATCGAGTGGCGACAATGAGCAGTTCTTC. This encodes CATSDRQGSSGDNEQFF.

The V gene is TRBV27, the J gene TRBJ2-3, with 8 nucleotides matching TRBD2. Germline CDR1 MNHEY, CDR2 SMNVEV (reference sequence). This CDR3 is built from 14 residues. Losses at the gene ends were 7 bases for V and 0 bases for J; bases not matched to a gene: 3. The CDR3 bases are TGTGCCAGCAAGGGCGGGAGGAGCACAGATACGCAGTATTTT. Protein product: CASKGGRSTDTQYF.